This T cell receptor beta chain was retrieved from a study of PD-1 blockade in classical Hodgkin lymphoma. Study summary: The study gave patients nivolumab 3 mg/kg intravenously every 2 weeks.

Following autologous stem cell transplantation, relapse occurred in every patient, and exposure to brentuximab vedotin varied. The V end lost 8 bases, the J end lost 3 bases, and 4 bases lay between the germline ends. Per germline, CDR1 KGHSH and CDR2 LQKENI. The CDR3 contains 10 residues. Clones were sequenced by immunoSEQ multiplex PCR, and TCRdb holds only the in-frame ones, with some missing. The table includes tens of thousands of clones, around four fifths detected once. This sequence was found in a human donor with classical Hodgkin lymphoma. The gene calls are TRBV18 and TRBJ1-1; D not resolved. Sequenced here: peripheral blood mononuclear cells (PBMCs), sampled at baseline. CDR3 DNA sequence: TGTGCCAGCGCAGACACTGAAGCTTTCTTT. Amino acid sequence: CASADTEAFF.